Listed here is a single T cell receptor beta chain. This sample is drawn from a study of blood T cell repertoires in COVID-19. The ends lost 4 bases at V and 7 bases at J; junction bases unmatched: 15. Germline CDR1 SGHTA, CDR2 FQGTGA. The CDR3 spans 17 residues. Per the original methods: The assay estimated nucleated cells by amplifying reference gene primers. Assay: immunoSEQ multiplex PCR; the TCRdb copy retains only in-frame clones and omits some. The V and J calls and clone size are taken from that table; D and trimming were inferred from the DNA. There are around 270,000 clones in the sample; more than 75% occur only once, and 2% to 2.5% lies in the top ten.

The sample comprised peripheral blood. The chain couples TRBV7-3 to TRBJ2-1, with 8 bases identical to TRBD2. The receptor comes from a woman aged 45-59 years with acute or convalescent COVID-19. CDR3 sequence reads: CASSSTIGRAGSNEQFF. CDR3 nucleotides: TGTGCCAGCAGCTCAACTATCGGGAGGGCCGGTTCAAATGAGCAGTTCTTC.